This TCR beta chain was captured in a study of sequential checkpoint blockade in melanoma. The data were produced by immunoSEQ multiplex PCR, yet TCRdb's version contains in-frame clones alone and is incomplete. This table holds tens of thousands of clones, less than 85% found once. CDR1 and CDR2 (germline): GTSNPN, SVGIG (reference sequence). The CDR3 is made up of 13 amino acids. Trimming at V came to 5 bases and at J to 1 base, leaving 4 bases not matched to a gene. Sample treatment: randomized to nivolumab then ipilimumab (arm A) or the reverse (arm B). Sorted cells were live CD3+CD8+, lacking CD19 and CD56, from PBMCs.

The gene calls are TRBV30 and TRBJ1-2; 7 positions match TRBD1. The input for sequencing was CD8+ T cells sorted from blood (inferred from file names), taken from a patient given nivolumab and ipilimumab in sequence. This receptor was taken from a human donor with melanoma. As DNA, the CDR3 is TGTGCCTGGGGCCGGGACAGTAACTATGGCTACACCTTC. This codes for CAWGRDSNYGYTF. The whole variable domain, remainder taken from reference TRBV30 and TRBJ1-2, is SQTIHQWPATLVQPVGSPLSLECTVEGTSNPNLYWYRQAAGRGLQLLFYSVGIGQISSEVPQNLSASRPQDRQFILSSKKLLLSDSGFYLCAWGRDSNYGYTFGSGTRLTVV.